The next 8 T cell receptor beta chains were all read from a single sample in a study of shared clonotypes between healthy human individuals. Measured with immunoSEQ multiplex PCR; TCRdb has only the in-frame clones, and not every one. Of about 2.3 million clones detected, roughly 93% appear once; the ten largest clones hold about 0.37%. The material sequenced was naive CD4+ T cells from PBMCs. Stated subset: CD45RA+ positively selected. These receptors all come from a man aged 18-30 years in good health. Some clones in this sample may be carry-over from other donors' samples.

The chain carries TRBV21-1 and TRBJ2-1; the DNA was not compared with TRBD2, the D call given in the table. TRBV21-1 is a pseudogene locus. The CDR3 is 16 residues long. This chain's CDR3 is CASSSKTSGPYNEQFF. As DNA, the CDR3 is TGTGCCAGCAGCAGCAAGACTAGCGGTCCCTACAATGAGCAGTTCTTC.

The gene calls are TRBV27 and TRBJ2-5; 9 nucleotides match TRBD2. There are 16 residues in the CDR3. The germline CDR1 and CDR2 sequences are MNHEY and SMNVEV (reference sequence). Losses at the gene ends were 4 bases for V and 2 bases for J; bases not matched to a gene: 8. The CDR3 is CASSSSQTSGQETQYF. DNA of the CDR3: TGTGCCAGCAGTTCGAGCCAGACTAGCGGACAAGAGACCCAGTACTTC.

The J gene is TRBJ2-1, the V gene TRBV5-1, with 7 bases aligning to TRBD2. Trimming cost V 0 bases and J 7 bases; bases outside gene matches: 10. CDR1 and CDR2 from the germline V gene are SGHRS and YFSETQ. The CDR3 sequence is 16 residues long. In DNA form, the CDR3 reads TGCGCCAGCAGCTTGGCAGTGGGAGGGCCCCTAAATGAGCAGTTCTTC. Translating gives CASSLAVGGPLNEQFF.

This chain links TRBV18 with TRBJ1-3; D call uncertain. The V gene's germline CDR1 is KGHSH and CDR2 LQKENI. This CDR3 region has 14 residues. The V end was cut by 8 bases, the J end by 0 bases, with 11 bases between. CDR3: CASLKRDSGNTIYF. In DNA, the CDR3 is TGTGCCAGCCTTAAAAGGGACTCTGGAAACACCATATATTTT.

Notes on this clone: The sample holds other DNA sequences that translate to the same CDR3. The V gene is TRBV29-1, the J gene TRBJ1-1; 7 positions agree with TRBD1. The V segment lost 4 bases and the J segment 0 bases; nucleotides outside the gene matches: 2. This CDR3 has 13 amino acids. Germline V gene data show CDR1 as SQVTM and CDR2 as ANQGSEA. CDR3 region: CSVGDRVNTEAFF. The CDR3 DNA sequence: TGCAGCGTTGGCGACAGGGTGAACACTGAAGCTTTCTTT.

The chain has TRBV10-3 and TRBJ1-4, with 9 bases fitting TRBD1. Trimming removed 4 bases from V and 5 bases from J; junction bases left unmatched: 2. This CDR3 has 14 residues. CDR1 is ENHRY, CDR2 SYGVKD, per germline. Here the CDR3 reads CAISGDRENEKLFF. The CDR3 bases are TGTGCCATCAGTGGGGACAGGGAAAATGAAAAACTGTTTTTT.

The chain links TRBV27 to TRBJ1-2; no clear D gene. This CDR3 has 17 amino acids. CDR1 and CDR2 from the germline V gene are MNHEY and SMNVEV (reference sequence). Trimming removed 11 bases at V and 8 bases at J, with 33 bases between. Here the CDR3 reads CAGRPVRSTVGLKGYTF. DNA for the CDR3: TGTGCCGGCCGACCCGTCAGGTCAACCGTCGGTTTGAAGGGCTACACCTTC.

The chain joins TRBV5-1 to TRBJ2-7; D might be TRBD2 (5 bases). Trimming pared 0 bases from V and 1 base from J, leaving 20 bases between. This CDR3 spans 18 amino acids. Germline loops: CDR1 SGHRS, CDR2 YFSETQ. The CDR3 DNA reads TGCGCCAGCAGCTTGGGGCCTCCTACTAGATTTTTGTCCTACGAGCAGTACTTC. Encoded protein: CASSLGPPTRFLSYEQYF.